Each of the 31 T cell receptor beta chains below was sequenced from the same sample in a study of OX40 agonist ivuxolimab in advanced cancers. The method was immunoSEQ multiplex PCR; TCRdb's version includes in-frame clones alone and lacks a portion of them. This table holds under 50,000 clones, roughly 90% found once. The sequenced sample was CD4+ or CD8+ T cells sorted from blood, obtained in a trial of the OX40 agonist ivuxolimab. Receptors were obtained from an adult with an advanced solid tumor such as melanoma, head and neck, liver or kidney cancer.

Of note for this clone: Other DNA sequences in the same sample also yield this CDR3. V usage is TRBV5-1 and J usage is TRBJ2-5; TRBD1 aligns across 8 bases. V was pared by 5 bases and J by 2 bases, with 5 bases of the junction left unmatched. CDR3 size: 14 residues. The V gene's germline CDR1 is SGHRS and CDR2 YFSETQ. The CDR3 is CASSFQGAQETQYF. The CDR3 DNA is TGCGCCAGCAGTTTTCAGGGGGCGCAAGAGACCCAGTACTTC.

The chain employs TRBV14 and TRBJ2-1, with 9 bases matching TRBD2. This CDR3 region has 19 residues. Germline-derived CDR1 and CDR2 are SGHDN and FVKESK. Trimming cost V 1 base and J 5 bases; bases outside gene matches: 15. This CDR3 is CASSQAHQSGLARHNEQFF. For the CDR3, the DNA is TGTGCCAGCAGCCAAGCTCACCAATCCGGACTAGCGCGCCACAATGAGCAGTTCTTC.

This CDR3 is CASSFGGQLNEKLFF. CDR3 nucleotide sequence: TGTGCCAGCAGCTTCGGAGGCCAGCTTAATGAAAAACTGTTTTTT. The chain has TRBV7-9 and TRBJ1-4; no clear D. V lost 3 bases and J lost 4, with 12 bases in between. CDR3 length: 15 amino acids. Looked up from germline, CDR1 is SEHNR and CDR2 is FQNEAQ (reference sequence).

The chain couples TRBV5-4 to TRBJ2-7; 9 bases are shared with TRBD1. CDR1 SGHNT and CDR2 YYREEE come from the germline V gene (reference sequence). J lost 6 bases, V lost 3 bases, and 1 base had no gene match. This CDR3 has 12 residues. The CDR3 sequence is CASSSDRGEQYF. Here the CDR3 DNA reads TGTGCCAGCAGCTCGGACAGGGGCGAGCAGTACTTC.

V gene TRBV7-3 combines with J gene TRBJ2-1; TRBD2 agrees at 13 bases. With 5 bases clipped from V and 6 bases from J, the junction kept 4 bases outside the gene matches. The CDR3 is 15 amino acids. Germline values: CDR1 SGHTA, CDR2 FQGTGA. DNA for the CDR3: TGTGCCAGCAGCGGGGGACTAGCGGGAACCAATGAGCAGTTCTTC. It is translated as CASSGGLAGTNEQFF. Using reference TRBV7-3 and TRBJ2-1 for the parts outside the CDR3, the full variable domain is GAGVSQTPSNKVTEKGKYVELRCDPISGHTALYWYRQSLGQGPEFLIYFQGTGAADDSGLPNDRFFAVRPEGSVSTLKIQRTERGDSAVYLCASSGGLAGTNEQFFGPGTRLTVL.

This clone has only one observation. The chain uses TRBV10-3 and TRBJ1-5; the D gene is possibly TRBD1 (5 bases). Trimming removed 3 bases at V and 6 bases at J, with 9 bases between. This CDR3 region has 13 residues. Germline loops: CDR1 ENHRY, CDR2 SYGVKD. This chain's CDR3 is CAISDGGTQPQHF. The CDR3, as DNA: TGTGCCATCAGTGACGGGGGGACTCAGCCCCAGCATTTT.

The chain employs TRBV27 and TRBJ2-3; D might be TRBD2 (5 bases). The ends were cut back, 6 bases at V and 2 bases at J, with 18 bases in the middle. Germline values: CDR1 MNHEY, CDR2 SMNVEV (reference sequence). This CDR3 spans 16 amino acids. CDR3 loop: CASSYGSLAPTDTQYF. In DNA form, the CDR3 reads TGTGCCAGCAGCTACGGATCGTTAGCGCCCACAGATACGCAGTATTTT.

The rearrangement joins TRBV4-2 to TRBJ1-4; the match to TRBD1 covers 7 bases. The germline V gene has CDR1 LGHNA and CDR2 YNFKEQ. The J segment lost 6 bases and the V segment lost 1 base, leaving 8 bases of the junction unmatched. The CDR3 loop spans 16 amino acids. CDR3 amino acids: CASSQAGMTGYEKLFF. For the CDR3, the DNA is TGTGCCAGCAGCCAAGCCGGAATGACAGGGTATGAAAAACTGTTTTTT.

This chain joins TRBV5-1 and TRBJ2-5; 9 bases fit TRBD2. V lost 2 bases, J lost 3 bases, and 8 bases stayed unmatched. The CDR3 is made up of 16 amino acids. The germline V gene encodes CDR1 SGHRS and CDR2 YFSETQ. The CDR3 bases are TGCGCCAGCAGCTTCCTAGCGGGGCACCCAGAAGAGACCCAGTACTTC. Amino acids: CASSFLAGHPEETQYF.

The V gene is TRBV7-9, the J gene TRBJ2-7; 13 bases match TRBD2. Germline V gives CDR1 SEHNR, CDR2 FQNEAQ (reference sequence). The CDR3 extends over 15 amino acids. The trim removed 5 bases at V and 4 bases at J, leaving 5 bases unmatched. For the CDR3, the DNA is TGTGCCAGCAGCCCACGGACTAGCGGGAGATACGAGCAGTACTTC. Its protein product is CASSPRTSGRYEQYF. Based on the CDR3 plus reference TRBV7-9 and TRBJ2-7, the full variable domain is DTGVSQNPRHKITKRGQNVTFRCDPISEHNRLYWYRQTLGQGPEFLTYFQNEAQLEKSRLLSDRFSAERPKGSFSTLEIQRTEQGDSAMYLCASSPRTSGRYEQYFGPGTRLTVT.

This rearrangement joins TRBV29-1 to TRBJ2-5; 7 bases align to TRBD1. Losses at the gene ends were 7 bases for V and 4 bases for J; bases not matched to a gene: 12. This CDR3 spans 14 amino acids. Germline V lookup: CDR1 SQVTM, CDR2 ANQGSEA. The CDR3 DNA sequence: TGCAGCGCCCTGGACAGGCGAGGGGGAGAGACCCAGTACTTC. Translating it yields CSALDRRGGETQYF.

The genes are TRBV28 and TRBJ2-7; 10 bases line up with TRBD2. This CDR3 is 15 amino acids long. The ends lost 6 bases at V and 3 bases at J; junction bases unmatched: 8. Germline assignment: CDR1 MDHEN and CDR2 SYDVKM. The DNA for the CDR3 is TGTGCCAGCAGGGTTAGCGGGAGGTCCTTCTACGAGCAGTACTTC. It specifies CASRVSGRSFYEQYF.

The chain links TRBV27 to TRBJ1-4, with D uncertain. Looked up from germline, CDR1 is MNHEY and CDR2 is SMNVEV (reference sequence). V lost 5 bases and J 5 bases, leaving 9 bases between the germline ends. CDR3 size: 13 residues. DNA of the CDR3: TGTGCCAGCAGTCAAGGAGCGAATGAAAAACTGTTTTTT. This translates into CASSQGANEKLFF.

The CDR3 coding sequence is TGTGCCAGCAGTAGGCAGTCGAACACTGAAGCTTTCTTT. Translation gives CASSRQSNTEAFF. The chain joins TRBV7-2 to TRBJ1-1; D is ambiguous. There are 13 residues in the CDR3. V lost 6 bases and J 1 base, leaving 9 bases between the germline ends. Germline V lookup: CDR1 SGHTA, CDR2 FQGNSA. The full variable domain, with the rest looked up from reference TRBV7-2 and TRBJ1-1, is GAGVSQSPSNKVTEKGKDVELRCDPISGHTALYWYRQSLGQGLEFLIYFQGNSAPDKSGLPSDRFSAERTGGSVSTLTIQRTQQEDSAVYLCASSRQSNTEAFFGQGTRLTVV.

The chain carries TRBV5-3 and TRBJ2-1; unclear D gene. TRBV5-3 is an ORF for which the function is uncertain. The CDR3 totals 13 residues. Trimming removed 0 bases at V and 6 bases at J, with 7 bases between. CDR3 DNA: TGTGCCAGAAGCTTGGACTTAGCCAATGAGCAGTTCTTC. This codes for CARSLDLANEQFF.

V gene TRBV6-1 combines with J gene TRBJ2-7; 8 bases match TRBD2. CDR3 length: 14 amino acids. Germline V gives CDR1 MNHNS, CDR2 SASEGT. V shed 6 bases, J shed 0 bases, and the junction held 4 bases outside the gene matches. Written as DNA, the CDR3 is TGTGCCAGCAGATCGCTAGCGGGCTCCTACGAGCAGTACTTC. Its protein is CASRSLAGSYEQYF.

This rearrangement joins TRBV5-1 to TRBJ2-1; 7 nucleotides align to TRBD2. The J segment lost 0 bases and the V segment lost 4 bases, leaving 4 bases of the junction unmatched. This CDR3 comprises 15 residues. Germline assignment: CDR1 SGHRS and CDR2 YFSETQ. In DNA form, the CDR3 reads TGCGCCAGCAGCACTAGCGCTAGCTCCTACAATGAGCAGTTCTTC. Translated, it gives CASSTSASSYNEQFF.

This clone showed up just once. This chain joins TRBV27 and TRBJ2-5; 7 nucleotides match TRBD1. The germline V gene encodes CDR1 MNHEY and CDR2 SMNVEV (reference sequence). J was trimmed by 5 bases and V by 2 bases; bases with no gene match: 11. The CDR3 spans 16 residues. Written as DNA, the CDR3 is TGTGCCAGCAGTTTAAGAGGCGACAGGGTGGTTGAGACCCAGTACTTC. This translates into CASSLRGDRVVETQYF.

This chain joins TRBV9 and TRBJ2-7, with 7 bases identical to TRBD2. This CDR3 is 15 amino acids long. Germline values: CDR1 SGDLS, CDR2 YYNGEE. The trim removed 4 bases at V and 5 bases at J, leaving 12 bases unmatched. In nucleotides, the CDR3 is TGTGCCAGCAGCTTCGCGGGGGAGCGCCTCGACGAGCAGTACTTC. Amino acids: CASSFAGERLDEQYF.

In this sample, this clone turned up once. The chain carries TRBV10-3 and TRBJ2-1; TRBD2 matches at 12 bases. The germline CDR1 and CDR2 sequences are ENHRY and SYGVKD. The CDR3 spans 16 residues. V lost 3 bases to trimming and J lost 5 bases; unmatched junction nucleotides: 5. In DNA form, the CDR3 reads TGTGCCATCAGTGATCGGACTAGCGGGGCTAACAATGAGCAGTTCTTC. Translated, it gives CAISDRTSGANNEQFF.

V gene TRBV7-6 combines with J gene TRBJ2-3; unclear D gene. Trimming took off 3 bases at V and 2 bases at J, with 9 bases between the two ends. The CDR3 totals 14 residues. Germline loops: CDR1 SGHVS, CDR2 FNYEAQ. CDR3 DNA: TGTGCCAGCAGCTTTGAGAGGATCACAGATACGCAGTATTTT. Translation gives CASSFERITDTQYF.

V and J are TRBV27 and TRBJ2-7; TRBD2 aligns across 8 bases. The germline CDR1 and CDR2 sequences are MNHEY and SMNVEV (reference sequence). This CDR3 has 14 residues. Trimming at V came to 5 bases and at J to 2 bases, leaving 5 bases not matched to a gene. In DNA form, the CDR3 reads TGTGCCAGCAGTCCAAGACTAGCGACCTACGAGCAGTACTTC. Translating gives CASSPRLATYEQYF.

V and J are TRBV6-5 and TRBJ1-6; perhaps TRBD1 as D (5 bases). V gave up 4 bases and J gave up 4 bases, with 14 bases separating them. Germline CDR1 reads MNHEY; CDR2 reads SVGAGI. The CDR3 totals 16 residues. The CDR3 region has the DNA TGTGCCAGCAGTTTCACAGGAGGGGCGTATAATTCACCCCTCCACTTT. Amino acids: CASSFTGGAYNSPLHF.

Comment on this clone: One junction end disagrees with the germline gene, perhaps due to a read error. V usage is TRBV5-1 and J usage is TRBJ1-1, with D unclear. Germline-derived CDR1 and CDR2 are SGHRS and YFSETQ. This CDR3 spans 14 amino acids. CDR3 in amino acids: CASSFDGRNPEAFF. The CDR3 DNA is TGCGCCAGCAGCTTCGACGGTCGGAACCCTGAAGCTTTCTTT.

The J gene is TRBJ2-7, the V gene TRBV10-2, with a tentative D call TRBD1 (6 bases). The CDR3 has 15 amino acids. V lost 4 bases to trimming and J lost 1 base, with 14 bases between them. Germline CDR1 and CDR2: WSHSY and SAAADI. CDR3 loop: CASSVYREISYEQYF. The DNA for the CDR3 is TGCGCCAGCAGTGTTTACAGGGAAATTTCCTACGAGCAGTACTTC.

The rearrangement links TRBV4-1 to TRBJ2-2; maybe TRBD1 (5 bases). The CDR3 spans 14 residues. Germline CDR1 reads MGHRA; CDR2 reads YSYEKL. Deletions cut 6 bases from V and 4 bases from J, with 12 bases between. CDR3: CASRFRVFTGELFF. CDR3 DNA: TGCGCCAGCAGATTCAGGGTGTTCACCGGGGAGCTGTTTTTT.

The genes are TRBV2 and TRBJ1-5, with 9 positions matching TRBD1. Germline V gene lookup returns CDR1 SNHLY and CDR2 FYNNEI. V was clipped by 5 bases and J by 5 bases; unmatched bases: 7. This CDR3 contains 15 residues. Here the CDR3 reads CASSLGQGTYQPQHF. Here the CDR3 DNA reads TGTGCCAGCAGTCTCGGACAGGGGACATATCAGCCCCAGCATTTT.

The V gene is TRBV5-1, the J gene TRBJ1-2; 8 positions match TRBD1. The germline V gene encodes CDR1 SGHRS and CDR2 YFSETQ. J lost 4 bases, V lost 7 bases, and 9 bases had no gene match. The CDR3 runs 14 residues. CDR3 region: CASAPGQGSYGYTF. The CDR3 region has the DNA TGCGCCAGCGCCCCCGGACAGGGTAGCTATGGCTACACCTTC.

J is TRBJ2-6 and V is TRBV5-1; D not certain. The CDR3 contains 14 residues. Germline CDR1 and CDR2: SGHRS and YFSETQ. Trimming shortened V by 4 bases and J by 0 bases, and 5 bases separated the two germline ends. In DNA form, the CDR3 reads TGCGCCAGCAGCGAAAGCTCTGGGGCCAACGTCCTGACTTTC. It yields the protein CASSESSGANVLTF.

The chain employs TRBV5-4 and TRBJ2-1; 11 bases line up with TRBD2. This CDR3 has 16 residues. Trimming removed 4 bases from V and 3 bases from J; junction bases left unmatched: 6. Germline lookup yields CDR1 SGHNT and CDR2 YYREEE (reference sequence). The CDR3 DNA reads TGTGCCAGCAGCCCGGATAGCGGGAGGGTCTACAATGAGCAGTTCTTC. Translated, it gives CASSPDSGRVYNEQFF.

This clone was observed a single time. The rearrangement uses TRBV6-6 and TRBJ2-7; D gene ambiguous. Trimming shortened V by 2 bases and J by 6 bases, and 14 bases separated the two germline ends. Germline values: CDR1 MNHNY, CDR2 SVGAGI (reference sequence). The CDR3 length is 14 residues. CDR3 bases: TGTGCCAGCAGTTACGATCTGTCCGCCGGCGAGCAGTACTTC. It codes for CASSYDLSAGEQYF.